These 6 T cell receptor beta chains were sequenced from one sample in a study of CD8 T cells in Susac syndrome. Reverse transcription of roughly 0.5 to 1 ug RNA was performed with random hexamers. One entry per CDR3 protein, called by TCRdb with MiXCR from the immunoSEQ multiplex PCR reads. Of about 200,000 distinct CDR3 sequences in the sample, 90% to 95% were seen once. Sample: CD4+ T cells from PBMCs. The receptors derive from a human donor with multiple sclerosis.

CDR3 sequence (DNA): TGTGCCAGCAGCGTGCCAGGGGAAGGGTTCTCTGGGGCCAACGTCCTGACTTTC. This sequence encodes CASSVPGEGFSGANVLTF. V is TRBV9 and J is TRBJ2-6; D might be TRBD1 (6 bases). Germline loops: CDR1 SGDLS, CDR2 YYNGEE. V shed 2 bases and J shed 0 bases, with 15 bases lying between them. The CDR3 consists of 18 residues.

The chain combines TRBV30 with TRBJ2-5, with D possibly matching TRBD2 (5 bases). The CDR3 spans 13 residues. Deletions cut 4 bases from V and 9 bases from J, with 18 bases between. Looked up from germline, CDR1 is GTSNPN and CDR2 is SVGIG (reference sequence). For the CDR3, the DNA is TGTGCCTGGACTAGGACTGGTAGTAGGTCCCAGTACTTC. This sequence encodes CAWTRTGSRSQYF.

CDR3 nucleotide sequence: TGTGCCAGCAGTGAGCGGAGGTACAATGAGCAGTTCTTC. Translating it yields CASSERRYNEQFF. This chain uses TRBV2 with TRBJ2-1; a weak D match, TRBD2 (5 bases). Germline V gives CDR1 SNHLY, CDR2 FYNNEI. There are 13 residues in the CDR3. The V end was cut by 3 bases, the J end by 4 bases, with 7 bases between.

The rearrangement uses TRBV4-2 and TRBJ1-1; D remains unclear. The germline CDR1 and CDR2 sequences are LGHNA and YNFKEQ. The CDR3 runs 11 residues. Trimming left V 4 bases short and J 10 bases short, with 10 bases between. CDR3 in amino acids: CASSRPDVAFF. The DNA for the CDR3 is TGTGCCAGCAGCCGGCCCGATGTAGCTTTCTTT.

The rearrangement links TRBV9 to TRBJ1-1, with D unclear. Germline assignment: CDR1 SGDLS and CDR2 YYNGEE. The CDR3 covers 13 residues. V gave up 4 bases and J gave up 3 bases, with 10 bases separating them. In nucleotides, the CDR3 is TGTGCCAGCAGCCCTACGCTAGACACTGAAGCTTTCTTT. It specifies CASSPTLDTEAFF. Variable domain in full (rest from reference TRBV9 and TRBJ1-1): DSGVTQTPKHLITATGQRVTLRCSPRSGDLSVYWYQQSLDQGLQFLIQYYNGEERAKGNILERFSAQQFPDLHSELNLSSLELGDSALYFCASSPTLDTEAFFGQGTRLTVV.

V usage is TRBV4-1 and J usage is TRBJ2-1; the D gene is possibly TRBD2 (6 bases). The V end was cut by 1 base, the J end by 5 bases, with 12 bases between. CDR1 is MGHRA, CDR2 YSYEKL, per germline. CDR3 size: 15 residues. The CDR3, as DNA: TGCGCCAGCAGCCAAGCCGGGAGTTGGAACAATGAGCAGTTCTTC. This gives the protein CASSQAGSWNNEQFF.